The TCR beta chain under discussion was sequenced for a study of response to subunit inactivated influenza vaccine. TCRdb processed the RT-PCR reads anew with MiXCR; each CDR3 protein has one entry. The sample lists around 480,000 distinct CDR3 sequences; over 9.5% were seen once. This clonotype showed up just a few times. Between the trimmed V and J ends, which lost 2 bases and 8 bases, there was a span of 19 bases. Germline V gene lookup returns CDR1 SGHVS and CDR2 FNYEAQ. The CDR3 totals 17 residues. The source is a man aged 45-65 years who received an inactivated influenza vaccine. The rearrangement uses TRBV7-6 and TRBJ1-6; maybe TRBD1 (6 bases). The sample was PBMCs from blood, taken 45 days after vaccination. Written as DNA, the CDR3 is TGTGCCAGCAGCTTATTGGGGGGCGGGAGGGGACATTCACCCCTCCACTTT. It yields the protein CASSLLGGGRGHSPLHF.